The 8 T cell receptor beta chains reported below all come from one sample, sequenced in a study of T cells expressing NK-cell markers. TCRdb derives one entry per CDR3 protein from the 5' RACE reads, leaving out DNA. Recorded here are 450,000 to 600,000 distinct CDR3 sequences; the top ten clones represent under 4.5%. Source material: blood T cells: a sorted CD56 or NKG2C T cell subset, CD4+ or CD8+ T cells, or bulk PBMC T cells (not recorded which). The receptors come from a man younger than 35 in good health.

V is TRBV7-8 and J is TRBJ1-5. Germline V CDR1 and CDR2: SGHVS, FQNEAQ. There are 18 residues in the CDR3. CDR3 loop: CASSLAPLDSYSNQPQHF.

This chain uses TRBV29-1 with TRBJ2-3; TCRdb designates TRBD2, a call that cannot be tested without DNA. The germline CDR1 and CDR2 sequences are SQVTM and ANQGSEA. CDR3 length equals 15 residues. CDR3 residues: CSVEVSGDSTDTQYF.

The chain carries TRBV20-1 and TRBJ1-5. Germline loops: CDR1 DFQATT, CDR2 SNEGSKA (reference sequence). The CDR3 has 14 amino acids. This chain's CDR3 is CSASFGDSNQPQHF.

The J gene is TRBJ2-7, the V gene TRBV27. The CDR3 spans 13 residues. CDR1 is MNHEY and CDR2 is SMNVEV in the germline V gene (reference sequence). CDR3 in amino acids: CASSSDISLEQYF.

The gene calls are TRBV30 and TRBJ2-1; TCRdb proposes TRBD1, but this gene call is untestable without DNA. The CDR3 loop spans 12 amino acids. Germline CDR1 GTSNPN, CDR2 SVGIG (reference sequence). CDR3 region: CAWRPPRDEQFF.

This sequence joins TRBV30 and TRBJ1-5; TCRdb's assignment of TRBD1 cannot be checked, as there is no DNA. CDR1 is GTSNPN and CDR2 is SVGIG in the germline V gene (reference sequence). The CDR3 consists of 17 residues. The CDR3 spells CAWSSWTGKDSNQPQHF.

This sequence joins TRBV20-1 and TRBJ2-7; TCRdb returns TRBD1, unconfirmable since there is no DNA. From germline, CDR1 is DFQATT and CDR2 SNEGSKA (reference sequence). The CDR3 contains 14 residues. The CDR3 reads CSARGTGSGYEQYF.

The CDR3 loop reads CASSPQSGTGGYGYTF. The V and J genes are TRBV4-1 and TRBJ1-2; as DNA is missing, the TRBD1 call by TCRdb cannot be tested. This CDR3 has 16 residues. Germline V gene lookup returns CDR1 MGHRA and CDR2 YSYEKL.